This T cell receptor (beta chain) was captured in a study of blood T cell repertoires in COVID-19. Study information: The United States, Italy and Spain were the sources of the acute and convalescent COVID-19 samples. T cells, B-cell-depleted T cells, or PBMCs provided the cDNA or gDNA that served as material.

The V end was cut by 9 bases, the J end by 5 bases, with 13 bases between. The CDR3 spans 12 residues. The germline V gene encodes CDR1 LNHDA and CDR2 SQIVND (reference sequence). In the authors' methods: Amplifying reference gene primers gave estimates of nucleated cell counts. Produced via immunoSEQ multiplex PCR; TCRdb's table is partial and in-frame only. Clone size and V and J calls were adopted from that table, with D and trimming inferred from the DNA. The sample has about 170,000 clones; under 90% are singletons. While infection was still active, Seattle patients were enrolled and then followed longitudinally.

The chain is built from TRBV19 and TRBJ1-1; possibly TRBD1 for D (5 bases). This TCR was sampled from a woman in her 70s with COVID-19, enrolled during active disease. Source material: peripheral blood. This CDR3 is CASRGGITEAFF. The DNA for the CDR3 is TGTGCCAGCCGGGGGGGTATTACTGAAGCTTTCTTT.